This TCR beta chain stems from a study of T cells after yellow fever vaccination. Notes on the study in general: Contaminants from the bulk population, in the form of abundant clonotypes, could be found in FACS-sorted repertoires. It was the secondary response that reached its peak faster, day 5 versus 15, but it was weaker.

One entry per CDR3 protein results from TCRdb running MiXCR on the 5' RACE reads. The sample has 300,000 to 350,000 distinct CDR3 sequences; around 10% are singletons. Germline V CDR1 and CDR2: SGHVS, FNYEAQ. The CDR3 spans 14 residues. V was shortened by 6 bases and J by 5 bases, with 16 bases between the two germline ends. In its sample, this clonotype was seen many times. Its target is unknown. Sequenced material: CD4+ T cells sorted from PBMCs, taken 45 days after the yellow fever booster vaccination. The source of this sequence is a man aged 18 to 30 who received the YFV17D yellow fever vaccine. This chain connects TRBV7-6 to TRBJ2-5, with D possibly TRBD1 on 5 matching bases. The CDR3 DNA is TGTGCCAGCAGGAAGGTTGGGGCAGGGGAGACCCAGTACTTC. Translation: CASRKVGAGETQYF.